The 5 T cell receptor beta chains reported below all come from one sample, sequenced in a study of T cells after yellow fever vaccination. TCRdb fed the 5' RACE reads into MiXCR, producing one record per CDR3 protein. The sample yields about 300,000 distinct CDR3 sequences, around 6.8% seen once. The material was PBMCs, obtained roughly seven weeks after the first yellow fever vaccination. The receptors come from a man between 18 and 29 years old who received the YFV17D yellow fever vaccine.

This clonotype has more than one count but fewer than ten. V usage is TRBV6-5 and J usage is TRBJ2-1, with no clear D. The CDR3 is 17 residues long. V lost 5 bases to trimming and J lost 3 bases, with 20 bases between them. CDR1 and CDR2 (germline): MNHEY, SVGAGI. In nucleotides, the CDR3 is TGTGCCAGCAGTATCTCGCAAGGACCCCCGTTCTACAATGAGCAGTTCTTC. It codes for CASSISQGPPFYNEQFF.

This sequence joins TRBV28 and TRBJ2-5, with D possibly being TRBD2 (5 bases). V was clipped by 5 bases and J by 3 bases, with 19 bases between them. The CDR3 totals 16 residues. Looked up from germline, CDR1 is MDHEN and CDR2 is SYDVKM. The CDR3: CASSLQWEWSKETQYF. As DNA, the CDR3 is TGTGCCAGCAGTCTCCAATGGGAGTGGTCGAAAGAGACCCAGTACTTC. The full variable domain, its missing parts supplied by reference TRBV28 and TRBJ2-5, is DVKVTQSSRYLVKRTGEKVFLECVQDMDHENMFWYRQDPGLGLRLIYFSYDVKMKEKGDIPEGYSVSREKKERFSLILESASTNQTSMYLCASSLQWEWSKETQYFGPGTRLLVL.

The rearrangement links TRBV5-1 to TRBJ1-2; D is possibly TRBD1 (5 bases). The germline V gene has CDR1 SGHRS and CDR2 YFSETQ. The CDR3 runs 16 residues. Between the trimmed V and J ends, which lost 4 bases and 4 bases, there was a span of 20 bases. CDR3 DNA sequence: TGCGCCAGCAGCCCGGCAGGGTCCAGATCAGTCTATGGCTACACCTTC. It translates to CASSPAGSRSVYGYTF. Drawing the rest from reference TRBV5-1 and TRBJ1-2, the complete variable domain is KAGVTQTPRYLIKTRGQQVTLSCSPISGHRSVSWYQQTPGQGLQFLFEYFSETQRNKGNFPGRFSGRQFSNSRSEMNVSTLELGDSALYLCASSPAGSRSVYGYTFGSGTRLTVV.

This clonotype was observed a handful of times. V is TRBV20-1 and J is TRBJ2-2, with 8 bases matching TRBD2. Trimming removed 0 bases from V and 3 bases from J; junction bases left unmatched: 6. Per the germline V gene, CDR1 is DFQATT and CDR2 is SNEGSKA (reference sequence). This CDR3 comprises 16 residues. CDR3 region: CSARDRSGGHTGELFF. CDR3 DNA: TGCAGTGCTAGAGATCGATCGGGGGGGCACACCGGGGAGCTGTTTTTT.

This rearrangement joins TRBV18 to TRBJ2-7, with 7 bases fitting TRBD2. V shed 8 bases, J shed 5 bases, and the junction held 9 bases outside the gene matches. Germline V gene lookup returns CDR1 KGHSH and CDR2 LQKENI. There are 13 residues in the CDR3. The CDR3 nucleotides read TGTGCCAGCCTAACGGGGGGTCGGGACGAGCAGTACTTC. Protein product: CASLTGGRDEQYF.